This T cell receptor (beta chain) stems from a study of response to subunit inactivated influenza vaccine. In this sample, this clonotype turned up a few times. The antigen remains undetermined. The CDR3 totals 16 residues. CDR1 and CDR2 (germline): SGHTA, FQGNSA. J was trimmed by 3 bases and V by 6 bases; bases with no gene match: 9. TCRdb passed the RT-PCR reads through MiXCR, listing each CDR3 protein once. The data hold about 780,000 distinct CDR3 sequences, with under 20% observed a single time. General study findings and limits: Authors suggested each seasonal flu vaccination may recruit only limited numbers of new T cells.

The specimen comprised PBMCs from blood, sampled roughly 5 days after vaccination. This chain joins TRBV7-2 and TRBJ2-1, with 9 positions matching TRBD1. The sequence derives from a man in his fifties who received an inactivated influenza vaccine. CDR3: CASRATGTGLYNEQFF. CDR3 in DNA: TGTGCCAGCAGAGCCACAGGGACAGGGCTCTACAATGAGCAGTTCTTC.